The 8 T cell receptor beta chains given below trace back to one sample, sequenced in a study of cytomegalovirus exposure and HLA in healthy donors. Data came from immunoSEQ multiplex PCR; TCRdb stores just in-frame clones and leaves some out. The sample gives about 110,000 clones, 70% to 90% of which show up once; about 3% is in the top ten. Sequencing used PBMCs. The receptors were gathered from a young woman in good health and CMV-seronegative.

V is TRBV6-6 and J is TRBJ1-1, with 7 bases lining up with TRBD1. In germline, CDR1 is MNHNY, CDR2 SVGAGI (reference sequence). The trim removed 8 bases at V and 3 bases at J, leaving 3 bases unmatched. The CDR3 consists of 12 residues. The CDR3 reads CASYTGDTEAFF. DNA for the CDR3: TGTGCCAGCTATACAGGGGACACTGAAGCTTTCTTT.

The chain recombines TRBV30 with TRBJ1-1; 8 bases map to TRBD1. The CDR3 extends over 14 amino acids. The V and J ends lost 3 bases and 5 bases, in that order; junction bases with no gene match: 8. Germline values: CDR1 GTSNPN, CDR2 SVGIG (reference sequence). The CDR3: CAWSKSGGYTEAFF. CDR3 in DNA: TGTGCCTGGAGCAAGTCAGGGGGCTATACTGAAGCTTTCTTT.

V and J are TRBV9 and TRBJ1-1, with D possibly being TRBD1 (6 bases). This CDR3 contains 11 residues. In germline, CDR1 is SGDLS, CDR2 YYNGEE. V gave up 3 bases and J gave up 8 bases, with 8 bases separating them. The CDR3: CASSAGTEAFF. CDR3 bases: TGTGCCAGCAGCGCCGGGACAGAAGCTTTCTTT.

The J gene is TRBJ1-5, the V gene TRBV6-1, with D possibly TRBD1 on 5 matching bases. V lost 1 base to trimming and J lost 9 bases, with 10 bases between them. Germline lookup yields CDR1 MNHNS and CDR2 SASEGT. The CDR3 is made up of 13 amino acids. The CDR3 protein is CASSEGGGGPQHF. The CDR3 DNA follows: TGTGCCAGCAGTGAAGGTGGGGGAGGGCCCCAGCATTTT.

The gene calls are TRBV12-5 and TRBJ2-7; D gene ambiguous. CDR3 size: 13 residues. Trimming took 2 bases from V and 2 from J, leaving 7 bases between them. CDR1 and CDR2 (germline): LGHNT, FRNRAP. The CDR3 is CASGLTGPYEQYF. The CDR3 DNA follows: TGTGCTAGTGGTTTGACTGGGCCCTACGAGCAGTACTTC. The variable domain in full, with the rest retrieved from reference TRBV12-5 and TRBJ2-7, is DARVTQTPRHKVTEMGQEVTMRCQPILGHNTVFWYRQTMMQGLELLAYFRNRAPLDDSGMPKDRFSAEMPDATLATLKIQPSEPRDSAVYFCASGLTGPYEQYFGPGTRLTVT.

This clone was found once. V usage is TRBV7-2 and J usage is TRBJ1-2; 8 nucleotides agree with TRBD1. CDR3 length: 13 amino acids. V was clipped by 6 bases and J by 8 bases; unmatched bases: 8. Looked up from germline, CDR1 is SGHTA and CDR2 is FQGNSA. The CDR3, as DNA: TGTGCCAGCAGTCGACAGGGGACGGGCGGCTACACCTTC. It is translated as CASSRQGTGGYTF.

This chain links TRBV4-2 with TRBJ2-1; 7 positions match TRBD2. The V gene end was trimmed by 1 base and the J gene end by 6 bases; junction bases not matched to a gene: 6. The CDR3 is 15 residues long. Germline V gene lookup returns CDR1 LGHNA and CDR2 YNFKEQ. DNA of the CDR3: TGTGCCAGCAGCCAAGCTGGGACTATGGTCAATGAGCAGTTCTTC. Its protein product is CASSQAGTMVNEQFF.

This clone showed up just once. The chain carries TRBV27 and TRBJ2-7; 10 positions agree with TRBD1. This CDR3 spans 13 amino acids. Germline CDR1 reads MNHEY; CDR2 reads SMNVEV (reference sequence). V was pared by 8 bases and J by 6 bases, with 7 bases of the junction left unmatched. In DNA, the CDR3 is TGTGCCAGCTCCTTAGACAGGGGGCTCGAGCAGTACTTC. Translating it yields CASSLDRGLEQYF.